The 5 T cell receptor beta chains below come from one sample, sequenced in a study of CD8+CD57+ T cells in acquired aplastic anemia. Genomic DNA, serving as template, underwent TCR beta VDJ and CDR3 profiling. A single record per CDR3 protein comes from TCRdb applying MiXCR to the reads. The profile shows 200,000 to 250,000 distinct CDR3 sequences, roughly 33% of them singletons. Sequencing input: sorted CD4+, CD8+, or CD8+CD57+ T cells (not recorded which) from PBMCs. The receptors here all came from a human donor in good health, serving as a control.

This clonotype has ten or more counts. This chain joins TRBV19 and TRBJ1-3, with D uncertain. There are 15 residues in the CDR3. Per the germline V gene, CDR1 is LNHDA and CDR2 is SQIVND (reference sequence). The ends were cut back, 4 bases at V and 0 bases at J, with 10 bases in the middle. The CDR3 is CASSRLVSSGNTIYF. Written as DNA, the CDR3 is TGTGCCAGTAGTAGGTTGGTGAGCTCTGGAAACACCATATATTTT.

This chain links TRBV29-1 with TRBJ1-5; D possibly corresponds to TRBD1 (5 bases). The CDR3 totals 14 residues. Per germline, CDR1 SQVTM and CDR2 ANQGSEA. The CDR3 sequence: CYLTQGREGQPQHF. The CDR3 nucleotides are TGCTATCTCACCCAGGGCAGGGAGGGCCAGCCCCAGCATTTT.

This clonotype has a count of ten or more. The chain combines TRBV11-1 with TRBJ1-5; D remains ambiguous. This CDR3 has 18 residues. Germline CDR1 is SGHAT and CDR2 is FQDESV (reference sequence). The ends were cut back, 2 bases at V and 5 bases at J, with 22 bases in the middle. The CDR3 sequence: CASSLSAGLWSFHQPQHF. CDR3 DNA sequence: TGTGCCAGCAGCTTATCAGCCGGGTTATGGTCCTTTCATCAGCCCCAGCATTTT.

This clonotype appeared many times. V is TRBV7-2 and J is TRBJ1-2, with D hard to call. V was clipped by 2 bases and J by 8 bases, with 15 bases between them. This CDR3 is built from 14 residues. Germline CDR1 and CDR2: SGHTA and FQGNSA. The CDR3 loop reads CASSLSPRMGGYTF. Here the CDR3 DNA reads TGTGCCAGCAGCTTAAGCCCCCGGATGGGCGGCTACACCTTC.

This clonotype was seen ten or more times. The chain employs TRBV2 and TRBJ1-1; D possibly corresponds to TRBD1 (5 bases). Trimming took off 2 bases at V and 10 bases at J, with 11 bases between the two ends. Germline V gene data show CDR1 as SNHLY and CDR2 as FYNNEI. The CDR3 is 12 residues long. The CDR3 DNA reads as TGTGCCAGCAGTGAAAGGGACCTGGGAGCTTTCTTT. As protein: CASSERDLGAFF.